What follows are 6 T cell receptor beta chains derived from one specimen sequenced in a study of regulatory T cells in long-lasting Graves disease. CDR3-region Arm-PCR and iRepertoire HTBI primers produced the TCR beta libraries. TCRdb independently ran MiXCR on the multiplex PCR reads; one entry per CDR3 protein. Seen here are hundreds of thousands of distinct CDR3 sequences, roughly a sixth observed once, and the top ten hold about 27%. The time point denotes: newly diagnosed GD, antithyroid drugs for less than 3 months. Making the TCR library involved RNA that had been extracted from PBMCs. The sample was also linked to a second study, of T cells in Graves' hyperthyroidism and ophthalmopathy.

The material sequenced was peripheral blood mononuclear cells (PBMCs), taken at new diagnosis, from a patient treated with antithyroid drugs. The receptor set was obtained from a man aged 40-50 years with Graves disease.

This clonotype came up a few times. CDR3 protein: CASSLYGQAINTGELFF. The CDR3 DNA is TGTGCCAGCAGCTTATATGGGCAGGCGATCAACACCGGGGAGCTGTTTTTT. This chain connects TRBV7-2 to TRBJ2-2; D not resolved. V shed 2 bases and J shed 2 bases, with 15 bases lying between them. The CDR3 contains 17 residues. Germline CDR1 is SGHTA and CDR2 is FQGNSA.

This clonotype has just a few counts. The genes are TRBV10-3 and TRBJ1-2; D not resolved. This CDR3 is built from 16 residues. Germline-derived CDR1 and CDR2 are ENHRY and SYGVKD. V lost 7 bases, J lost 1 base, and 19 bases lay in between. CDR3 protein: CAITPTPQADNYGYTF. CDR3 nucleotide sequence: TGTGCCATCACTCCCACCCCCCAGGCGGATAACTATGGCTACACCTTC.

This clonotype has at least ten counts. This chain connects TRBV9 to TRBJ1-5; maybe TRBD1 (5 bases). The CDR3 totals 14 residues. V lost 0 bases, J lost 2 bases, and 6 bases lay in between. Germline CDR1 SGDLS, CDR2 YYNGEE. The CDR3 spells CASSVAGGNQPQHF. The CDR3 nucleotides read TGTGCCAGCAGCGTAGCGGGGGGCAATCAGCCCCAGCATTTT.

The V call is TRBV3-1, the J call TRBJ2-2; D perhaps matches TRBD1 (5 bases). The germline gives CDR1 LGHDT, CDR2 YNNKEL (reference sequence). The ends were cut back, 4 bases at V and 2 bases at J, with 14 bases in the middle. This CDR3 has 16 amino acids. CDR3 residues: CASSLPRQGNTGELFF. The CDR3 DNA reads TGTGCCAGCAGCCTACCCCGTCAGGGTAACACCGGGGAGCTGTTTTTT.

With respect to this clonotype: A clone one base away is much larger, so this may be a read error. The V and J genes are TRBV13 and TRBJ2-5; 9 nucleotides agree with TRBD1. Germline CDR1 PRHDT, CDR2 FYEKMQ (reference sequence). CDR3 length equals 13 residues. The CDR3 region is CAGSGDRVETQYF. CDR3 DNA: TGTGCCGGCAGCGGGGACAGGGTCGAGACCCAGTACTTC.

There are many counts of this clonotype. V and J are TRBV20-1 and TRBJ2-5; TRBD2 matches at 9 bases. Germline V gene data show CDR1 as DFQATT and CDR2 as SNEGSKA (reference sequence). The ends lost 1 base at V and 0 bases at J; junction bases unmatched: 3. The CDR3 covers 15 residues. The CDR3 DNA reads as TGCAGTGCTAGAGTGGCTAGCGGGGACCAAGAGACCCAGTACTTC. As protein: CSARVASGDQETQYF.